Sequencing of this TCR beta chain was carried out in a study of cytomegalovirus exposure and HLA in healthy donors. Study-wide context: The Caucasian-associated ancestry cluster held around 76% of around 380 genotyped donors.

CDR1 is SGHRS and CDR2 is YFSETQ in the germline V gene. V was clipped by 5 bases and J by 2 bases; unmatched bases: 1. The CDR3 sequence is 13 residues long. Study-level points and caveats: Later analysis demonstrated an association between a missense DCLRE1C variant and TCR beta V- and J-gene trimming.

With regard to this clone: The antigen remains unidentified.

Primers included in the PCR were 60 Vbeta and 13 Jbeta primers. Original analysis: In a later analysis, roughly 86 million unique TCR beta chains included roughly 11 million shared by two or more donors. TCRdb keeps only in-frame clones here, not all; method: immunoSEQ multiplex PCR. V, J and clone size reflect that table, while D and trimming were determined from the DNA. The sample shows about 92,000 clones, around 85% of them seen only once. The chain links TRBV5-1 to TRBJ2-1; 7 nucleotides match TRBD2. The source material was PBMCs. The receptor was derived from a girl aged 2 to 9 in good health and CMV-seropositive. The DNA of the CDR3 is TGCGCCAGCAGAAGCGGGGCCTACAATGAGCAGTTCTTC. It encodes CASRSGAYNEQFF.